These 8 T cell receptor beta chains came from one sample sequenced in a study of control samples from healthy donors and cancer patients. This table comes from immunoSEQ multiplex PCR, and its TCRdb copy is limited to in-frame clones, with some not included. The table records approximately 87,000 clones, 93% of them present only once. Sequencing input: PBMCs. The receptors here all came from a woman aged 40 to 55 with lung cancer.

V usage is TRBV5-6 and J usage is TRBJ2-4, with D maybe TRBD1 (5 bases). CDR3 length: 15 residues. The germline gives CDR1 SGHDT, CDR2 YYEEEE. V was cut by 0 bases and J by 4 bases, with 11 bases left in between. The CDR3 is CASSLGGQVKNIQYF. The CDR3 DNA follows: TGTGCCAGCAGCTTGGGGGGCCAGGTAAAAAACATTCAGTACTTC.

The chain couples TRBV29-1 to TRBJ1-1; 9 positions match TRBD1. Losses at the gene ends were 5 bases for V and 6 bases for J; bases not matched to a gene: 1. CDR1 and CDR2 (germline): SQVTM, ANQGSEA. The CDR3 runs to 11 residues. CDR3 sequence (DNA): TGCAGCGTTAGGACAGGGGCTGAAGCTTTCTTT. This gives the protein CSVRTGAEAFF. Full variable domain (remainder filled in from reference TRBV29-1 and TRBJ1-1): SAVISQKPSRDICQRGTSLTIQCQVDSQVTMMFWYRQQPGQSLTLIATANQGSEATYESGFVIDKFPISRPNLTFSTLTVSNMSPEDSSIYLCSVRTGAEAFFGQGTRLTVV.

The V and J genes are TRBV19 and TRBJ1-4; possible D gene TRBD1, 5 bases. Germline V lookup: CDR1 LNHDA, CDR2 SQIVND (reference sequence). The CDR3 loop spans 16 amino acids. Deletions cut 0 bases from V and 5 bases from J, with 13 bases between. CDR3 sequence: CASSIETVNSNEKLFF. CDR3 bases: TGTGCCAGTAGTATAGAGACAGTCAACTCCAATGAAAAACTGTTTTTT.

The chain's CDR3 is CASSQRGRDEKLFF. CDR3 sequence (DNA): TGCGCCAGCAGCCAACGAGGGAGGGATGAAAAACTGTTTTTT. The rearrangement uses TRBV4-1 and TRBJ1-4; unclear D gene. CDR1 and CDR2 from the germline V gene are MGHRA and YSYEKL. The CDR3 has 14 residues. Trimming took off 2 bases at V and 6 bases at J, with 10 bases between the two ends.

The chain combines TRBV11-3 with TRBJ2-3; 7 nucleotides match TRBD1. Germline CDR1 SGHNT, CDR2 YENEEA. V trimming: 1 base; J trimming: 3 bases; junction bases outside the gene matches: 1. This CDR3 has 14 residues. The CDR3 here is CASSLGQGTDTQYF. In nucleotides, the CDR3 is TGTGCCAGCAGCTTAGGACAGGGAACAGATACGCAGTATTTT.

Turning to this clone: Additional DNA sequences in this sample encode the identical CDR3. V usage is TRBV9 and J usage is TRBJ2-7; TRBD1 matches at 7 bases. This CDR3 is 14 amino acids long. Germline loops: CDR1 SGDLS, CDR2 YYNGEE. The V gene end was trimmed by 4 bases and the J gene end by 0 bases; junction bases not matched to a gene: 4. The DNA for the CDR3 is TGTGCCAGCAGCCCACGGGACAGCTCCTACGAGCAGTACTTC. This translates into CASSPRDSSYEQYF.

DNA for the CDR3: TGTGCCAGCAGTGACTCGGGACAGGGCAATCAGCCCCAGCATTTT. Translating it yields CASSDSGQGNQPQHF. The genes are TRBV6-4 and TRBJ1-5; 8 bases line up with TRBD1. The CDR3 sequence is 15 residues long. With V trimmed by 0 bases and J by 2 bases, 0 bases remained unmatched. Germline V gene sequence: CDR1 MRHNA, CDR2 SNTAGT.

The rearrangement uses TRBV27 and TRBJ2-3; TRBD1 matches at 7 bases. This CDR3 contains 13 residues. Looked up from germline, CDR1 is MNHEY and CDR2 is SMNVEV (reference sequence). With V trimmed by 7 bases and J by 6 bases, 7 bases remained unmatched. The DNA of the CDR3 is TGTGCCAGCAAACAGGGGCAGGCGGATACGCAGTATTTT. Translating gives CASKQGQADTQYF.